What follows is one T cell receptor (beta chain) and its context. The sample comes from a study of blood T cell repertoires in COVID-19. Across the whole study: Samples came from the United States, Italy and Spain, spanning acute and convalescent COVID-19. Sample material is recorded as cDNA or gDNA derived from T cells, B-cell-depleted T cells, or PBMCs.

In the authors' methods: Quantification of nucleated cells was approximated via reference gene primer amplification. TCRdb's table, derived via immunoSEQ multiplex PCR, lists solely in-frame clones and lacks some. From that table come the V and J calls and clone size; the DNA was used to work out D and trimming. Of some 270,000 clones in the sample, approximately 86% are singletons; the top ten hold around 1.6%. The CDR3 runs 15 residues. The V segment lost 7 bases and the J segment 8 bases; nucleotides outside the gene matches: 8. Per germline, CDR1 MDHEN and CDR2 SYDVKM. The chain combines TRBV28 with TRBJ2-2; 12 bases align to TRBD2. This clonotype was sampled from a woman aged 55-75 years who had recovered from COVID-19. Sequenced input: peripheral blood. Here the CDR3 reads CASIPSGGGPGELFF. The CDR3 DNA is TGTGCCAGCATTCCTAGCGGGGGGGGCCCTGGGGAGCTGTTTTTT. Based on the CDR3 plus reference TRBV28 and TRBJ2-2, the full variable domain is DVKVTQSSRYLVKRTGEKVFLECVQDMDHENMFWYRQDPGLGLRLIYFSYDVKMKEKGDIPEGYSVSREKKERFSLILESASTNQTSMYLCASIPSGGGPGELFFGEGSRLTVL.